The entry below gives a single T cell receptor (beta chain) sequence along with its context. Antigen specificity is unknown. All of the sorted populations showed purity greater than 95%. The data belong to a study of beta chain features in type 1 diabetes. Notes on the study in general: Type 1 diabetes patients had moderately but significantly shorter TCRB CDR3s in all four CD4+ subsets.

J was trimmed by 5 bases and V by 7 bases; bases with no gene match: 6. CDR3 length: 15 residues. Germline V gene data show CDR1 as SNHLY and CDR2 as FYNNEI. Expressed TCRB transcripts were sequenced because the entire RNA isolate underwent reverse transcription. The data were produced by immunoSEQ multiplex PCR, yet TCRdb's version contains in-frame clones alone and is incomplete. Among under 150,000 clones, roughly 17% were seen once, and the ten largest hold approximately 2.5%. The sequencing sample was made of central memory CD4+ T cells from blood. The clonotype comes from a man aged 18 to 29 with type 1 diabetes. The rearrangement joins TRBV2 to TRBJ1-5, with 12 bases lining up with TRBD1. In nucleotides, the CDR3 is TGTGCCAGCATCGGGACAGGGGGCATGGATCAGCCCCAGCATTTT. Its translation: CASIGTGGMDQPQHF. The whole variable domain, remainder taken from reference TRBV2 and TRBJ1-5, is EPEVTQTPSHQVTQMGQEVILRCVPISNHLYFYWYRQILGQKVEFLVSFYNNEISEKSEIFDDQFSVERPDGSNFTLKIRSTKLEDSAMYFCASIGTGGMDQPQHFGDGTRLSIL.